Shown below are 24 T cell receptor beta chains from a single sample sequenced in a study of cytomegalovirus exposure and HLA in healthy donors. The PCR employed 60 Vbeta primers together with 13 Jbeta primers. The repertoire was sequenced with immunoSEQ multiplex PCR; TCRdb's copy has only in-frame clones and lacks some. This repertoire shows some 140,000 clones, 82% found once; its top ten account for just over 8%. Sequenced input: PBMCs. Source of these receptors: a woman aged 50 to 60 in good health and CMV-seropositive.

This clone turned up a few times. This sequence joins TRBV5-1 and TRBJ1-3; D gene unclear. V was clipped by 0 bases and J by 0 bases, with 13 bases between them. The CDR3 extends over 17 amino acids. Germline lookup yields CDR1 SGHRS and CDR2 YFSETQ. CDR3 sequence reads: CASSLGGSPSSGNTIYF. The CDR3 nucleotides read TGCGCCAGCAGCTTGGGAGGGAGCCCTTCCTCTGGAAACACCATATATTTT. Variable domain in full (rest from reference TRBV5-1 and TRBJ1-3): KAGVTQTPRYLIKTRGQQVTLSCSPISGHRSVSWYQQTPGQGLQFLFEYFSETQRNKGNFPGRFSGRQFSNSRSEMNVSTLELGDSALYLCASSLGGSPSSGNTIYFGEGSWLTVV.

The chain is built from TRBV4-3 and TRBJ2-3; 9 bases align to TRBD2. The V gene end was trimmed by 2 bases and the J gene end by 6 bases; junction bases not matched to a gene: 6. The CDR3 extends over 15 amino acids. Germline assignment: CDR1 LGHNA and CDR2 YSLEER. The CDR3 region is CASSQRAGGSDTQYF. CDR3 DNA: TGCGCCAGCAGCCAACGTGCGGGGGGGAGTGATACGCAGTATTTT.

The chain combines TRBV9 with TRBJ2-5; 11 nucleotides line up with TRBD1. CDR1 and CDR2 (germline): SGDLS, YYNGEE. Trimming cost V 4 bases and J 4 bases; bases outside gene matches: 9. The length of the CDR3 is 16 residues. The CDR3 spells CASSTGQGALRETQYF. The CDR3, as DNA: TGTGCCAGCAGCACTGGACAGGGGGCTTTAAGAGAGACCCAGTACTTC.

The chain is built from TRBV6-6 and TRBJ2-1; TRBD1 is a possible D gene (6 bases). The germline gives CDR1 MNHNY, CDR2 SVGAGI (reference sequence). V lost 4 bases to trimming and J lost 4 bases, with 14 bases between them. The CDR3 runs to 15 residues. The CDR3 protein is CASSSSRDTYNEQFF. The DNA of the CDR3 is TGTGCCAGCAGTTCCAGCCGGGACACGTACAATGAGCAGTTCTTC.

The chain is built from TRBV5-8 and TRBJ1-2; D is ambiguous. V lost 6 bases and J 8 bases, leaving 17 bases between the germline ends. Germline CDR1 and CDR2: SGHTS and YDEGEE. The CDR3 covers 13 residues. This chain's CDR3 is CASTLVEGQGYTF. For the CDR3, the DNA is TGTGCCAGCACCCTTGTGGAGGGTCAAGGCTACACCTTC. The full variable domain, completed using reference TRBV5-8 and TRBJ1-2, is EAGVTQSPTHLIKTRGQQATLRCSPISGHTSVYWYQQALGLGLQFLLWYDEGEERNRGNFPPRFSGRQFPNYSSELNVNALELEDSALYLCASTLVEGQGYTFGSGTRLTVV.

The chain links TRBV5-1 to TRBJ2-1, with TRBD2 matching 8 bases. CDR3 length: 12 amino acids. V lost 6 bases, J lost 7 bases, and 3 bases stayed unmatched. Germline V CDR1 and CDR2: SGHRS, YFSETQ. DNA for the CDR3: TGCGCCAGCACCCGGGGGGGTAATGAGCAGTTCTTC. It codes for CASTRGGNEQFF.

DNA of the CDR3: TGTGCCAGCAGCCGGGCGGGACCCTCTGGAAACACCATATATTTT. Its protein is CASSRAGPSGNTIYF. The chain uses TRBV5-5 and TRBJ1-3; D possibly corresponds to TRBD1 (5 bases). There are 15 residues in the CDR3. V lost 4 bases and J 0 bases, leaving 11 bases between the germline ends. Germline CDR1 reads SGHKS; CDR2 reads YYEKEE (reference sequence). The variable domain in full, with the rest retrieved from reference TRBV5-5 and TRBJ1-3, is DAGVTQSPTHLIKTRGQQVTLRCSPISGHKSVSWYQQVLGQGPQFIFQYYEKEERGRGNFPDRFSARQFPNYSSELNVNALLLGDSALYLCASSRAGPSGNTIYFGEGSWLTVV.

Note on this clone: The sample holds other DNA sequences that translate to the same CDR3. The chain employs TRBV7-6 and TRBJ2-3; D might be TRBD2 (6 bases). V was clipped by 3 bases and J by 10 bases, with 11 bases between them. This CDR3 is built from 12 residues. Per the germline V gene, CDR1 is SGHVS and CDR2 is FNYEAQ. The CDR3 spells CASSLQGGSQYF. The DNA for the CDR3 is TGTGCCAGCAGCTTGCAGGGAGGATCGCAGTATTTT.

This chain connects TRBV19 to TRBJ2-2; a possible D gene is TRBD2 (6 bases). From germline, CDR1 is LNHDA and CDR2 SQIVND (reference sequence). Trimming cost V 4 bases and J 7 bases, with 13 bases left between them. CDR3 length: 14 amino acids. The CDR3: CASSTQGGYGELFF. CDR3 bases: TGTGCCAGTAGTACTCAGGGAGGATACGGGGAGCTGTTTTTT.

The rearrangement links TRBV4-3 to TRBJ1-5, with D unresolved. Germline assignment: CDR1 LGHNA and CDR2 YSLEER. The CDR3 sequence is 13 residues long. V was shortened by 0 bases and J by 6 bases, with 6 bases between the two germline ends. The CDR3 region is CASSQDESQPQHF. In nucleotides, the CDR3 is TGCGCCAGCAGCCAAGATGAGAGTCAGCCCCAGCATTTT.

The chain recombines TRBV7-2 with TRBJ2-7; D possibly corresponds to TRBD2 (6 bases). Trimming took 5 bases from V and 3 from J, leaving 29 bases between them. The CDR3 sequence is 19 residues long. Looked up from germline, CDR1 is SGHTA and CDR2 is FQGNSA. This CDR3 reads CASSKGRSSSEGPNYEQYF. The CDR3 DNA reads as TGTGCCAGCAGCAAAGGGAGGTCTAGCAGCGAGGGGCCAAACTACGAGCAGTACTTC.

This clone was seen a few times. V gene TRBV30 combines with J gene TRBJ2-1, with D possibly matching TRBD2 (5 bases). Germline V gives CDR1 GTSNPN, CDR2 SVGIG (reference sequence). The length of the CDR3 is 15 residues. V was clipped by 2 bases and J by 4 bases, with 15 bases between them. CDR3 residues: CAWSTTPDYYNEQFF. CDR3 coding DNA: TGTGCCTGGAGTACGACCCCCGACTATTACAATGAGCAGTTCTTC.

The rearrangement joins TRBV28 to TRBJ2-5; D is possibly TRBD2 (6 bases). V gave up 2 bases and J gave up 1 base, with 8 bases separating them. CDR3 size: 14 residues. Germline CDR1 MDHEN, CDR2 SYDVKM. This CDR3 reads CASSLGGTQETQYF. DNA for the CDR3: TGTGCCAGCAGTTTAGGCGGGACCCAAGAGACCCAGTACTTC.

The chain combines TRBV27 with TRBJ2-7; 7 bases match TRBD2. V shed 6 bases and J 0 bases; nucleotides not matched to a gene: 2. Germline V gives CDR1 MNHEY, CDR2 SMNVEV (reference sequence). The CDR3 loop spans 13 amino acids. The CDR3 DNA reads as TGTGCCAGCAGGCGGACTAGCTCCTACGAGCAGTACTTC. It encodes CASRRTSSYEQYF.

The V and J genes are TRBV6-6 and TRBJ1-2, with no clear D. The CDR3 extends over 13 amino acids. CDR1 and CDR2 (germline): MNHNY, SVGAGI (reference sequence). V was shortened by 6 bases and J by 7 bases, with 15 bases between the two germline ends. The CDR3 spells CASRAGSGGGYTF. DNA of the CDR3: TGTGCCAGCAGGGCCGGGTCAGGAGGTGGCTACACCTTC.

The chain has TRBV27 and TRBJ1-2; possible D gene TRBD1, 6 bases. The CDR3 runs to 14 residues. The V gene's germline CDR1 is MNHEY and CDR2 SMNVEV (reference sequence). V lost 1 base to trimming and J lost 4 bases, with 10 bases between them. The CDR3 nucleotides read TGTGCCAGCAGTTTATTCCCGGACAGCTATGGCTACACCTTC. As protein: CASSLFPDSYGYTF.

The V and J genes are TRBV6-5 and TRBJ1-1; no definite D call. Germline V gives CDR1 MNHEY, CDR2 SVGAGI. V gave up 3 bases and J gave up 4 bases, with 9 bases separating them. The CDR3 covers 13 residues. The CDR3 protein is CASSYTEVTEAFF. CDR3 nucleotides: TGTGCCAGCAGTTATACTGAAGTCACTGAAGCTTTCTTT.

This clone was seen a few times. The chain combines TRBV7-8 with TRBJ2-1, with 12 nucleotides matching TRBD2. The CDR3 spans 17 residues. The V gene's germline CDR1 is SGHVS and CDR2 FQNEAQ. V gave up 3 bases and J gave up 3 bases; unmatched junction bases: 6. The CDR3 DNA reads TGTGCCAGCAGCTTCCCGACTAGCGGGGGATACTACAATGAGCAGTTCTTC. It yields the protein CASSFPTSGGYYNEQFF.

The chain has TRBV5-6 and TRBJ2-5; D may be TRBD2 (5 bases). CDR1 is SGHDT and CDR2 is YYEEEE in the germline V gene. The CDR3 loop spans 13 amino acids. The V end was cut by 7 bases, the J end by 4 bases, with 14 bases between. CDR3 region: CASGEGGRETQYF. The CDR3, as DNA: TGTGCCAGCGGAGAAGGCGGGCGAGAGACCCAGTACTTC.

The chain couples TRBV6-6 to TRBJ1-4; 10 positions agree with TRBD1. The CDR3 runs 15 residues. J was trimmed by 3 bases and V by 6 bases; bases with no gene match: 4. Germline V lookup: CDR1 MNHNY, CDR2 SVGAGI (reference sequence). Here the CDR3 reads CASRTGGAANEKLFF. CDR3 sequence (DNA): TGTGCCAGCAGGACAGGGGGCGCAGCTAATGAAAAACTGTTTTTT.

The rearrangement uses TRBV6-1 and TRBJ1-2; TRBD1 matches at 8 bases. V shed 1 base and J 4 bases; nucleotides not matched to a gene: 2. This CDR3 comprises 14 residues. Germline CDR1 MNHNS, CDR2 SASEGT. As DNA, the CDR3 is TGTGCCAGCAGTGAAGGGACAGGGATCTATGGCTACACCTTC. Translated: CASSEGTGIYGYTF.

CDR3 nucleotides: TGTGCCACCAGCCTTAGGGAGAAGAACACTGAAGCTTTCTTT. Amino acid sequence: CATSLREKNTEAFF. J is TRBJ1-1 and V is TRBV15; D unresolved. This CDR3 spans 14 amino acids. Trimming took off 5 bases at V and 1 base at J, with 11 bases between the two ends. Germline loops: CDR1 LNHNV, CDR2 YYDKDF (reference sequence).

The sample holds one count of this clone. V gene TRBV18 combines with J gene TRBJ2-1; 8 bases are shared with TRBD2. The V and J ends lost 1 base and 6 bases, in that order; junction bases with no gene match: 2. In germline, CDR1 is KGHSH, CDR2 LQKENI. CDR3 size: 14 residues. This CDR3 reads CASSPRSGSNEQFF. CDR3 in DNA: TGTGCCAGCTCACCACGCAGCGGGAGCAATGAGCAGTTCTTC.

The genes are TRBV19 and TRBJ1-1; TRBD1 matches 9 bases. CDR1 LNHDA and CDR2 SQIVND come from the germline V gene (reference sequence). With 8 bases clipped from V and 4 bases from J, the junction kept 11 bases outside the gene matches. The CDR3 has 15 amino acids. In DNA form, the CDR3 reads TGTGCCAGTTGGAACCCTCCGACAGGGGGCACTGAAGCTTTCTTT. Protein: CASWNPPTGGTEAFF.